Following are 23 T cell receptor beta chains from one sample sequenced in a study of T cells in Graves' hyperthyroidism and ophthalmopathy. Amplification of TCR beta CDR3 regions used RNA as the template. When the TCR CDR3 underwent first-round RT-PCR, the HTBI primer set was used. Each CDR3 protein is one row after TCRdb ran MiXCR on the multiplex PCR reads. The sample gives a few hundred thousand distinct CDR3 sequences, 40% to 55% of which show up once; about 45% is in the top ten. What was sequenced was peripheral blood or thyroid tissue (not recorded which). These TCRs come from an adult woman with Graves' disease, either hyperthyroidism or ophthalmopathy (not recorded which).

This clonotype has just a few counts. V is TRBV19 and J is TRBJ1-4; TRBD1 agrees at 7 bases. V lost 5 bases to trimming and J lost 6 bases; unmatched junction nucleotides: 9. The CDR3 consists of 15 residues. The germline V gene encodes CDR1 LNHDA and CDR2 SQIVND (reference sequence). In DNA, the CDR3 is TGTGCCAGTAGTCGCTCCGGGACAGCGGATGAAAAACTGTTTTTT. This gives the protein CASSRSGTADEKLFF.

This clonotype was counted only a few times. The chain carries TRBV7-9 and TRBJ1-5; a possible D gene is TRBD1 (5 bases). This CDR3 is built from 13 residues. Germline CDR1 reads SEHNR; CDR2 reads FQNEAQ (reference sequence). Trimming took 2 bases from V and 9 from J, leaving 11 bases between them. CDR3 in DNA: TGTGCCAGCAGCTTACAGGGTGGAGCGCCCCAGCATTTT. Its protein is CASSLQGGAPQHF. Looking up the rest from reference TRBV7-9 and TRBJ1-5 gives the full variable domain: DTGVSQNPRHKITKRGQNVTFRCDPISEHNRLYWYRQTLGQGPEFLTYFQNEAQLEKSRLLSDRFSAERPKGSFSTLEIQRTEQGDSAMYLCASSLQGGAPQHFGDGTRLSIL.

The chain joins TRBV20-1 to TRBJ2-7, with D perhaps matching TRBD2 (6 bases). The germline CDR1 and CDR2 sequences are DFQATT and SNEGSKA (reference sequence). V was shortened by 6 bases and J by 0 bases, with 9 bases between the two germline ends. CDR3 size: 12 residues. In nucleotides, the CDR3 is TGCAGTGCCCTGCGGGACTCCTACGAGCAGTACTTC. This translates into CSALRDSYEQYF.

This clonotype appeared many times. The J gene is TRBJ1-6, the V gene TRBV11-2; no clear D. This CDR3 has 15 residues. With 1 base removed from V and 3 bases from J, the gap between germline ends came to 7 bases. From germline, CDR1 is SGHAT and CDR2 FQNNGV. CDR3 residues: CASSLGRDYNSPLHF. Here the CDR3 DNA reads TGTGCCAGCAGCTTAGGGCGGGACTATAATTCACCCCTCCACTTT.

This chain uses TRBV12-3 or TRBV12-4 with TRBJ2-2, with D perhaps given as TRBD1 or TRBD2 (5 bases each). Trimming stripped 1 base from V and 6 bases from J, with 12 bases between. This CDR3 contains 15 residues. CDR3 sequence (DNA): TGTGCCAGCAGTTTAGGAGGGAGAGGGGCCGGGGAGCTGTTTTTT. Amino acid sequence: CASSLGGRGAGELFF.

V and J are TRBV15 and TRBJ2-5; 10 bases align to TRBD1. There are 14 residues in the CDR3. The V gene end was trimmed by 5 bases and the J gene end by 4 bases; junction bases not matched to a gene: 4. The germline gives CDR1 LNHNV, CDR2 YYDKDF (reference sequence). The CDR3 sequence: CATSGRTGGETQYF. The CDR3 coding sequence is TGTGCCACCAGCGGCCGGACAGGGGGAGAGACCCAGTACTTC. The variable domain in full, with the rest retrieved from reference TRBV15 and TRBJ2-5, is DAMVIQNPRYQVTQFGKPVTLSCSQTLNHNVMYWYQQKSSQAPKLLFHYYDKDFNNEADTPDNFQSRRPNTSFCFLDIRSPGLGDTAMYLCATSGRTGGETQYFGPGTRLLVL.

The table lists this clonotype with many counts. The V gene is TRBV20-1, the J gene TRBJ1-1; D is perhaps TRBD1 (5 bases). Germline-derived CDR1 and CDR2 are DFQATT and SNEGSKA (reference sequence). CDR3 size: 15 residues. V was cut by 3 bases and J by 6 bases, with 20 bases left in between. The CDR3 loop is CSASPTWGEGAEAFF. The CDR3 coding sequence is TGCAGTGCTAGCCCCACTTGGGGGGAGGGTGCTGAAGCTTTCTTT.

The chain employs TRBV10-2 and TRBJ1-2, with D maybe TRBD1 (5 bases). Trimming stripped 2 bases from V and 3 bases from J, with 13 bases between. The CDR3 has 15 residues. CDR1 WSHSY and CDR2 SAAADI come from the germline V gene. The CDR3 bases are TGCGCCAGCAGTGAGCCGGACATTCTATACTATGGCTACACCTTC. As protein: CASSEPDILYYGYTF.

The sample holds a few counts of this clonotype. This chain uses TRBV7-8 with TRBJ1-4; tentative D call: TRBD1 (6 bases). The CDR3 is 14 amino acids. In germline, CDR1 is SGHVS, CDR2 FQNEAQ. V dropped 7 bases and J dropped 5 bases, with 14 bases sitting between them. The CDR3 loop reads CASTVRTDNEKLFF. CDR3 nucleotides: TGTGCCAGCACCGTCAGGACAGACAATGAAAAACTGTTTTTT.

This clonotype was observed many times. The V call is TRBV2, the J call TRBJ2-2, with D unclear. The CDR3 contains 16 residues. V dropped 3 bases and J dropped 2 bases, with 13 bases sitting between them. Germline assignment: CDR1 SNHLY and CDR2 FYNNEI. The CDR3 nucleotides are TGTGCCAGCAGTGACGATAGCATACATAACACCGGGGAGCTGTTTTTT. Protein sequence: CASSDDSIHNTGELFF.

This chain links TRBV15 with TRBJ1-1, with no clear D. CDR3 length equals 12 residues. Trimming cost V 6 bases and J 6 bases, with 11 bases left between them. The germline CDR1 and CDR2 sequences are LNHNV and YYDKDF (reference sequence). The DNA for the CDR3 is TGTGCCACCAGAGCCGGGTCCGCTGAAGCTTTCTTT. Protein product: CATRAGSAEAFF.

The chain is built from TRBV9 and TRBJ1-2, with D perhaps matching TRBD1 (6 bases). The V gene's germline CDR1 is SGDLS and CDR2 YYNGEE. V dropped 3 bases and J dropped 4 bases, with 10 bases sitting between them. CDR3 length: 13 residues. CDR3: CASSGGTLYGYTF. In DNA form, the CDR3 reads TGTGCCAGCAGCGGCGGGACACTCTATGGCTACACCTTC.

This CDR3 reads CASSLDNGGAFF. As DNA, the CDR3 is TGTGCCAGCAGCTTAGACAACGGGGGAGCTTTCTTT. This chain connects TRBV7-8 to TRBJ1-1, with D perhaps matching TRBD1 (5 bases). Germline loops: CDR1 SGHVS, CDR2 FQNEAQ. This CDR3 has 12 residues. V was shortened by 1 base and J by 10 bases, with 10 bases between the two germline ends.

A word on this clonotype: A much larger clone lies one base from this, so it may be a read error. The chain couples TRBV5-6 to TRBJ2-7; D perhaps matches TRBD1 (6 bases). This CDR3 region has 12 residues. The V gene's germline CDR1 is SGHDT and CDR2 YYEEEE. CDR3 protein: CAGSSDRNEQYF. CDR3 sequence (DNA): TGTGCCGGCAGCTCCGACAGGAACGAGCAGTACTTC.

This clonotype was counted ten times or more. This chain links TRBV11-2 with TRBJ1-1, with D possibly TRBD1 on 5 matching bases. CDR1 is SGHAT, CDR2 FQNNGV, per germline. Trimming took off 1 base at V and 0 bases at J, with 9 bases between the two ends. This CDR3 comprises 15 residues. CDR3 region: CASSLVKGLNTEAFF. The CDR3 DNA is TGTGCCAGCAGCTTAGTGAAGGGACTGAACACTGAAGCTTTCTTT.

The chain employs TRBV6-4 and TRBJ1-1, with 7 bases lining up with TRBD1. From germline, CDR1 is MRHNA and CDR2 SNTAGT. The CDR3 has 14 residues. J lost 3 bases, V lost 10 bases, and 11 bases had no gene match. The DNA for the CDR3 is TGTGCCATCAGGACAGGTTCCCCGTACACTGAAGCTTTCTTT. As protein: CAIRTGSPYTEAFF.

This rearrangement joins TRBV6-1 to TRBJ1-6; TRBD1 agrees at 7 bases. The CDR3 is made up of 15 amino acids. Trimming at V came to 5 bases and at J to 8 bases, leaving 9 bases not matched to a gene. Germline V gene data show CDR1 as MNHNS and CDR2 as SASEGT. CDR3 coding DNA: TGTGCCAGCAGTTTAGAGTGGACAGGCGATTCACCCCTCCACTTT. Protein sequence: CASSLEWTGDSPLHF.

In regard to this clonotype: At one end, the junction sequence differs from germline, possibly due to a read error. The J gene is TRBJ2-7, the V gene TRBV2, with D possibly TRBD2 on 7 matching bases. Germline V gene data show CDR1 as SNHLY and CDR2 as FYNNEI. The CDR3 sequence is 13 residues long. CDR3 protein: CAGSEGGLYEQYF. CDR3 nucleotide sequence: TGTGCCGGCAGTGAGGGGGGGCTCTACGAGCAGTACTTC.

This clonotype occurred once. The CDR3 loop is CASSSQEAGGNTIEAFF. CDR3 DNA sequence: TGTGCCAGCAGCTCTCAGGAGGCGGGGGGGAACACTATTGAAGCTTTCTTT. V gene TRBV7-9 combines with J gene TRBJ1-1; D is possibly TRBD1 (5 bases). CDR3 length: 17 residues. Trimming removed 4 bases from V and 7 bases from J, with 25 bases in between. Germline V gene lookup returns CDR1 SEHNR and CDR2 FQNEAQ (reference sequence). Full variable domain (rest looked up from reference TRBV7-9 and TRBJ1-1): DTGVSQNPRHKITKRGQNVTFRCDPISEHNRLYWYRQTLGQGPEFLTYFQNEAQLEKSRLLSDRFSAERPKGSFSTLEIQRTEQGDSAMYLCASSSQEAGGNTIEAFFGQGTRLTVV.

CDR3 nucleotides: TGTGCCAGCGGGAGGGGGTTCGCAGGGGGGAGATCGGCCCTCCACTTT. It yields the protein CASGRGFAGGRSALHF. The rearrangement joins TRBV2 to TRBJ1-6; TRBD1 matches 7 bases. Germline CDR1 SNHLY, CDR2 FYNNEI. The trim removed 8 bases at V and 14 bases at J, leaving 21 bases unmatched. The CDR3 runs 16 residues. Full variable domain (outside the CDR3, taken from reference TRBV2 and TRBJ1-6): EPEVTQTPSHQVTQMGQEVILRCVPISNHLYFYWYRQILGQKVEFLVSFYNNEISEKSEIFDDQFSVERPDGSNFTLKIRSTKLEDSAMYFCASGRGFAGGRSALHFGNGTRLTVT.

The rearrangement uses TRBV4-3 and TRBJ1-3; 8 bases map to TRBD1. V shed 4 bases and J 6 bases; nucleotides not matched to a gene: 14. The CDR3 has 17 amino acids. Germline CDR1 reads LGHNA; CDR2 reads YSLEER. CDR3 nucleotides: TGCGCCAGCAGCCCGCTCACAGGGGGGAGGTTGAAAAACACCATATATTTT. It specifies CASSPLTGGRLKNTIYF.

This clonotype was seen more than once but under ten times. The chain links TRBV28 to TRBJ2-7; D gene ambiguous. This CDR3 is built from 14 residues. The germline gives CDR1 MDHEN, CDR2 SYDVKM. V lost 2 bases to trimming and J lost 1 base, with 9 bases between them. CDR3 sequence: CASSLRAGSYEQYF. The CDR3 DNA reads as TGTGCCAGCAGTTTAAGAGCTGGATCCTACGAGCAGTACTTC.

This clonotype was recorded many times. The gene calls are TRBV7-9 and TRBJ2-7, with TRBD2 identical over 8 bases. CDR1 is SEHNR and CDR2 is FQNEAQ in the germline V gene (reference sequence). The junction had 9 bases not matched to a gene; V was cut back by 1 base and J by 7 bases. CDR3 length equals 15 residues. Here the CDR3 DNA reads TGTGCCAGCAGCTTAGGGGCTAGCGGGCGTTCAGAGCAGTACTTC. Its translation is CASSLGASGRSEQYF.